Included here is one TCR beta chain sequence, with context. The data were obtained in a study of T cell responses to AZD1222 COVID-19 vaccine. Using immunoSEQ multiplex PCR, the repertoire was profiled, and TCRdb retains in-frame clones only, with some absent. Among 100,000 to 120,000 clones listed, around nine tenths were seen once. This CDR3 contains 13 residues. V lost 4 bases, J lost 5 bases, and 12 bases lay in between. The germline V gene encodes CDR1 SGHTA and CDR2 FQGTGA. This TCR was sampled from an adult in good health. The V call is TRBV7-3, the J call TRBJ2-7; D may be TRBD1 (5 bases). The specimen was peripheral blood, collected on day 0 of AZD1222 vaccination. The CDR3 nucleotides read TGTGCCAGCAGCTCGTCGACAGTCCACGAGCAGTACTTC. Protein sequence: CASSSSTVHEQYF.